These T cell receptor beta chains were read from a single sample in a study of CD8 T cells in ankylosing spondylitis. MiXCR, run by TCRdb on the 5' RACE reads, gives a single entry per CDR3 protein. This sample has under 850,000 distinct CDR3 sequences, with about 20% found just once. Sequenced sample: blood, either unsorted or a sorted T cell fraction (not recorded which). These TCRs come from a male donor with ankylosing spondylitis. CDR3s include the opening cysteine and the closing phenylalanine or tryptophan. The order of the fields is V gene, clone size, J gene, D gene, CDR3 protein, CDR3 DNA. D genes are given only for firm matches. Size values are once, few and many counts, or a class for expanded clones, and some rows have none.

v_call: TRBV5-1
clone_size: -
j_call: TRBJ2-5
d_call: TRBD2
cdr3_aa: CASSVGTSGRETQYF
cdr3_nt: TGCGCCAGCAGTGTTGGGACTAGCGGGAGAGAGACCCAGTACTTC

v_call: TRBV5-1
clone_size: -
j_call: TRBJ1-1
d_call: -
cdr3_aa: CASSSPTVSNTEAFF
cdr3_nt: TGCGCCAGCAGCAGCCCGACAGTTTCGAACACTGAAGCTTTCTTT

v_call: TRBV7-4
clone_size: -
j_call: TRBJ2-7
d_call: TRBD2
cdr3_aa: CASSSNSGGDSYEQYF
cdr3_nt: TGTGCCAGCAGCTCAAATAGCGGGGGGGACTCGTACGAGCAGTACTTC

v_call: TRBV28
clone_size: -
j_call: TRBJ1-2
d_call: -
cdr3_aa: CASSGTSPSNYGYTF
cdr3_nt: TGTGCCAGCAGTGGGACATCACCCTCTAACTATGGCTACACCTTC

v_call: TRBV29-1
clone_size: few
j_call: TRBJ1-1
d_call: -
cdr3_aa: CSALRGTEAFF
cdr3_nt: TGCAGCGCCCTGCGGGGCACTGAAGCTTTCTTT

v_call: TRBV7-8
clone_size: -
j_call: TRBJ1-2
d_call: -
cdr3_aa: CASSFRQYYGYTF
cdr3_nt: TGTGCCAGCAGCTTTCGACAGTACTATGGCTACACCTTC

v_call: TRBV9
clone_size: few
j_call: TRBJ1-1
d_call: -
cdr3_aa: CASSVESGWNTEAFF
cdr3_nt: TGTGCCAGCAGCGTAGAGTCAGGGTGGAACACTGAAGCTTTCTTT

v_call: TRBV3-1
clone_size: -
j_call: TRBJ2-4
d_call: TRBD2
cdr3_aa: CASSQRLAGVQENIQYF
cdr3_nt: TGTGCCAGCAGCCAGAGACTAGCGGGTGTGCAAGAAAACATTCAGTACTTC

v_call: TRBV12-3/TRBV12-4
clone_size: -
j_call: TRBJ2-3
d_call: -
cdr3_aa: CASRGGSVLVDTQYF
cdr3_nt: TGTGCCAGCAGAGGAGGGAGTGTATTAGTAGATACGCAGTATTTT

v_call: TRBV20-1
clone_size: few
j_call: TRBJ2-7
d_call: TRBD2
cdr3_aa: CSAKGAASGSIYEQYF
cdr3_nt: TGCAGTGCTAAGGGTGCGGCTAGCGGGAGTATATACGAGCAGTACTTC

v_call: TRBV7-3
clone_size: few
j_call: TRBJ2-2
d_call: TRBD1
cdr3_aa: CASSSLDRAELFF
cdr3_nt: TGTGCCAGCAGCTCTCTGGACAGGGCGGAGCTGTTTTTT

v_call: TRBV3-1
clone_size: -
j_call: TRBJ2-7
d_call: -
cdr3_aa: CASSQLGRTYEQYF
cdr3_nt: TGTGCCAGCAGCCAACTGGGCAGGACCTACGAGCAGTACTTC

v_call: TRBV29-1
clone_size: few
j_call: TRBJ1-1
d_call: -
cdr3_aa: CSVRYGGRNTEAFF
cdr3_nt: TGCAGCGTTAGGTACGGGGGAAGGAACACTGAAGCTTTCTTT

v_call: TRBV14
clone_size: few
j_call: TRBJ2-1
d_call: TRBD2
cdr3_aa: CASSQDDTSGRYEQFF
cdr3_nt: TGTGCCAGCAGCCAAGATGACACTAGCGGGAGGTATGAGCAGTTCTTC

v_call: TRBV11-1
clone_size: few
j_call: TRBJ2-1
d_call: -
cdr3_aa: CASNQRGGILSSYNEQFF
cdr3_nt: TGTGCCAGCAACCAGAGGGGCGGGATACTAAGCTCCTACAATGAGCAGTTCTTC

v_call: TRBV5-1
clone_size: many
j_call: TRBJ2-1
d_call: TRBD2
cdr3_aa: CASSSGLAGGDEQFF
cdr3_nt: TGTGCCAGCAGCTCGGGACTAGCGGGGGGGGATGAGCAGTTCTTC

v_call: TRBV12-3/TRBV12-4
clone_size: few
j_call: TRBJ2-7
d_call: -
cdr3_aa: CASSLHHEQYF
cdr3_nt: TGTGCCAGCAGTTTACACCACGAGCAGTACTTC

v_call: TRBV27
clone_size: few
j_call: TRBJ2-5
d_call: TRBD1
cdr3_aa: CASSKRTGEETQYF
cdr3_nt: TGTGCCAGCAGTAAGCGGACAGGGGAAGAGACCCAGTACTTC

v_call: TRBV6-2/TRBV6-3
clone_size: few
j_call: TRBJ2-7
d_call: -
cdr3_aa: CASSLATGGKGEQYF
cdr3_nt: TGTGCCAGCAGCCTAGCGACAGGAGGGAAAGGCGAGCAGTACTTC

v_call: TRBV6-1
clone_size: few
j_call: TRBJ2-1
d_call: TRBD2
cdr3_aa: CASRGAGGYNEQFF
cdr3_nt: TGTGCCAGCAGGGGAGCGGGAGGTTACAATGAGCAGTTCTTC

v_call: TRBV7-2
clone_size: few
j_call: TRBJ2-2
d_call: -
cdr3_aa: CASSRRPTNTGELFF
cdr3_nt: TGTGCCAGCAGCCGTCGGCCCACGAACACCGGGGAGCTGTTTTTT

v_call: TRBV7-9
clone_size: few
j_call: TRBJ2-3
d_call: TRBD2
cdr3_aa: CASLVLAGDDTQYF
cdr3_nt: TGTGCCAGCTTGGTACTAGCGGGAGACGATACGCAGTATTTT

v_call: TRBV20-1
clone_size: -
j_call: TRBJ2-7
d_call: TRBD2
cdr3_aa: CSARGAAGGSHEQYF
cdr3_nt: TGCAGTGCTAGAGGCGCTGCGGGAGGTTCCCACGAGCAGTACTTC

v_call: TRBV6-1
clone_size: -
j_call: TRBJ2-1
d_call: TRBD2
cdr3_aa: CASRLAGGGEQFF
cdr3_nt: TGTGCCAGCAGACTAGCGGGAGGTGGTGAGCAGTTCTTC